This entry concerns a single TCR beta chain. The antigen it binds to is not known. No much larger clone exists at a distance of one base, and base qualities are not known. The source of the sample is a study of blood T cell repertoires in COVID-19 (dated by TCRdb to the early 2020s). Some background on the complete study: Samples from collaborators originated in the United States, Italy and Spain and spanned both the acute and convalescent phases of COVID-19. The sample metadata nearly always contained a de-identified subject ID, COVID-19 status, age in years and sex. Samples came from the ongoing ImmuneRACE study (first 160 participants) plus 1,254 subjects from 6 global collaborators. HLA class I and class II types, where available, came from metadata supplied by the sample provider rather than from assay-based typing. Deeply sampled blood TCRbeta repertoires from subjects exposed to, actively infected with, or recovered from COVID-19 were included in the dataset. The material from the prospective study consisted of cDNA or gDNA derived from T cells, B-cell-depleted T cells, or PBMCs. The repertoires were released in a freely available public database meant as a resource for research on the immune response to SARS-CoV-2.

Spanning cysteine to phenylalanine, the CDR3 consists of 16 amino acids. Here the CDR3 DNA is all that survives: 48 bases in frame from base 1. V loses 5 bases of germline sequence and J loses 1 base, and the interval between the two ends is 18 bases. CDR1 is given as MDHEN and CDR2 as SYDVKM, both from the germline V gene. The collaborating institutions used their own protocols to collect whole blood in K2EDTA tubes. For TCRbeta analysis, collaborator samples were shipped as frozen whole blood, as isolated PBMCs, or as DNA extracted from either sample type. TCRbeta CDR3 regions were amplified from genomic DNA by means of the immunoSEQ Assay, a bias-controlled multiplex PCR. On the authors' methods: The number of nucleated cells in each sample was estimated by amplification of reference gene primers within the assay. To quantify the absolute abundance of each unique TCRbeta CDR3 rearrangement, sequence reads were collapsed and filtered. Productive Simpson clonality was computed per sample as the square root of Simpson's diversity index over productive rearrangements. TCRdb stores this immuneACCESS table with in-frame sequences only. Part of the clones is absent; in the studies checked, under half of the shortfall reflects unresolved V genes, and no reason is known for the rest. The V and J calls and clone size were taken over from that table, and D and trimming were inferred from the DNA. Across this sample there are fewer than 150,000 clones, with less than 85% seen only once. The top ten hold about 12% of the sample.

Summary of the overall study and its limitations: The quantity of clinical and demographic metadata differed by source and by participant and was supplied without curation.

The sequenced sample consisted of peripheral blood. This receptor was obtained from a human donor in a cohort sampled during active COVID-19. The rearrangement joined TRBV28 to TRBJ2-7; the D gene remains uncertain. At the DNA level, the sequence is TGTGCCAGCAGTCCAACCGGTCTTGGAGCTTCCTACGAGCAGTACTTC. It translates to CASSPTGLGASYEQYF.